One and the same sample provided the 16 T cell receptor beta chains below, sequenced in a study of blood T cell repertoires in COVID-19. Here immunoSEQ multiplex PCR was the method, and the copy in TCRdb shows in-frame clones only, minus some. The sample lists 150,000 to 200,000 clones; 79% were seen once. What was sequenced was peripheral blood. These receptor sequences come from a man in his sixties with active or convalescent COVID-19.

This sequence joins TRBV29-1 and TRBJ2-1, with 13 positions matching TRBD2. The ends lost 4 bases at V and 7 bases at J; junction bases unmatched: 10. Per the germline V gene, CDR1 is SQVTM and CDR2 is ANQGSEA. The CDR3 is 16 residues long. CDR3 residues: CSVGGWGLAGRNEQFF. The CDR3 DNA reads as TGCAGCGTTGGGGGGTGGGGACTAGCGGGACGGAATGAGCAGTTCTTC.

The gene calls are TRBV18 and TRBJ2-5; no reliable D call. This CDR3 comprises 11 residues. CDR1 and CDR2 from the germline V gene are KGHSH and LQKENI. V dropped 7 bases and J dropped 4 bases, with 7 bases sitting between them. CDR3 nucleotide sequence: TGTGCCAGCTATTCCGGAGAGACCCAGTACTTC. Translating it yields CASYSGETQYF.

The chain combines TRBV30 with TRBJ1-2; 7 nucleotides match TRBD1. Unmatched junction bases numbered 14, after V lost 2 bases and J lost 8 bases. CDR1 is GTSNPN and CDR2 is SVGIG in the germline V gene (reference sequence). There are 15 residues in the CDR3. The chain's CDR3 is CAWSSIDREKYGYTF. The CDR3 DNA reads TGTGCCTGGAGTTCCATAGACAGGGAGAAATACGGCTACACCTTC.

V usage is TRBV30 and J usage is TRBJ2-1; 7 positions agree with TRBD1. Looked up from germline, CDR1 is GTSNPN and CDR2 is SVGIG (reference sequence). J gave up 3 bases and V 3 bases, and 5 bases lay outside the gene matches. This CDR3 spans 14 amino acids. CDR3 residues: CAWSQDRVYNEQFF. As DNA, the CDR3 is TGTGCCTGGAGCCAAGACAGGGTCTACAATGAGCAGTTCTTC.

The CDR3, as DNA: TGCGCCAGCAGCCGTTCCGGGGCAGGGGGCGTCGGAGGTGGCACCGGGGAGCTGTTTTTT. Translated: CASSRSGAGGVGGGTGELFF. The chain joins TRBV4-1 to TRBJ2-2; 8 bases are shared with TRBD1. V dropped 4 bases and J dropped 4; count of bases not matched to a gene: 20. The CDR3 loop spans 20 amino acids. Germline-derived CDR1 and CDR2 are MGHRA and YSYEKL.

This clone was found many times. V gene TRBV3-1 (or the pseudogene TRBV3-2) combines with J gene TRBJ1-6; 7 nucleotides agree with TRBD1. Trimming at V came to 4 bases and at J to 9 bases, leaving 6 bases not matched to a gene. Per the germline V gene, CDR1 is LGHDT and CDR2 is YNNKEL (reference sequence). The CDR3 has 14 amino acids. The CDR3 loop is CASSRRGQASPLHF. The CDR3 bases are TGTGCCAGCAGCCGGAGGGGGCAGGCTTCACCCCTCCACTTT.

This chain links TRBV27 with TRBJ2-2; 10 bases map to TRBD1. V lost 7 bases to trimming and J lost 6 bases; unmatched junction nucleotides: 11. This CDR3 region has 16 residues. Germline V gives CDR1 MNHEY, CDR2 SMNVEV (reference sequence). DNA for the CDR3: TGTGCCAGCACGCAGGCGACAGGGGGCGCTTCCGGGGAGCTGTTTTTT. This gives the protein CASTQATGGASGELFF.

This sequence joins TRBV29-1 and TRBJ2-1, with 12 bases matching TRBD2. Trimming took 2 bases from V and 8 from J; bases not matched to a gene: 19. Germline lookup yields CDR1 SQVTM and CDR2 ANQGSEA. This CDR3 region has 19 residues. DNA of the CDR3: TGCAGCGTTGAAATCCCGCTAGCGGGAGGGCTCTTTGGTGTCGATGAGCAGTTCTTC. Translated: CSVEIPLAGGLFGVDEQFF.

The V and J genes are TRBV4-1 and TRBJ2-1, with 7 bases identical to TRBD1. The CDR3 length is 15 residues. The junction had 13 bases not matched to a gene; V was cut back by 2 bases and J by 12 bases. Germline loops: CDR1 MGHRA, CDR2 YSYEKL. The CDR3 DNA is TGCGCCAGCAGCCAACCGATCGCGCGACAGGGATTGCAGTTCTTC. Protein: CASSQPIARQGLQFF.

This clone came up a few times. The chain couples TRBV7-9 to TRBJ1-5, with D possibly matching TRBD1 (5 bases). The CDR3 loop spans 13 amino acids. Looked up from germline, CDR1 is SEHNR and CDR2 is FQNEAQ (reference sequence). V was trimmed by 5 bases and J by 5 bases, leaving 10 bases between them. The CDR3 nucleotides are TGTGCCAGCAGCCCCCAGGGTGATCAGCCCCAGCATTTT. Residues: CASSPQGDQPQHF.

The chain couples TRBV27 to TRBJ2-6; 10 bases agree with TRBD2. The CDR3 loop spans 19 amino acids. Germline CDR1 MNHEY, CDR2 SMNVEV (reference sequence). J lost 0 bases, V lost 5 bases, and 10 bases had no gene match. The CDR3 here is CASSPLTSGWLSGANVLTF. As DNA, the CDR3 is TGTGCCAGCAGTCCACTGACTAGCGGGTGGCTCTCTGGGGCCAACGTCCTGACTTTC.

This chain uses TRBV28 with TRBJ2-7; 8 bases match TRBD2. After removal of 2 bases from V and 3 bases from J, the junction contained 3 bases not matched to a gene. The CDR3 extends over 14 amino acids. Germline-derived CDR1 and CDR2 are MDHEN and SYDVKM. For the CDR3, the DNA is TGTGCCAGCAGTTTAGGGACTAGTAGCTACGAGCAGTACTTC. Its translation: CASSLGTSSYEQYF.

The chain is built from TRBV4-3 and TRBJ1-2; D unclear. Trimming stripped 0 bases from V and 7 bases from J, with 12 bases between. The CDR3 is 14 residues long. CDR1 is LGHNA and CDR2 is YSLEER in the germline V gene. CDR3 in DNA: TGCGCCAGCAGCCAAGATCGTCGGGTTCCTGGCTACACCTTC. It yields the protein CASSQDRRVPGYTF.

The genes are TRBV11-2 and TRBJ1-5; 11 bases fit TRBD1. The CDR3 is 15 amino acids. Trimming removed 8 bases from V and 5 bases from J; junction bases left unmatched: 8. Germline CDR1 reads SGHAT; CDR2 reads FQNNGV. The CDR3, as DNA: TGTGCCAGCCCCCCGGGGACAGGGGGTGATCAGCCCCAGCATTTT. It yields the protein CASPPGTGGDQPQHF. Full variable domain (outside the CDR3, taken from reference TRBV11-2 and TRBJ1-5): EAGVAQSPRYKIIEKRQSVAFWCNPISGHATLYWYQQILGQGPKLLIQFQNNGVVDDSQLPKDRFSAERLKGVDSTLKIQPAKLEDSAVYLCASPPGTGGDQPQHFGDGTRLSIL.

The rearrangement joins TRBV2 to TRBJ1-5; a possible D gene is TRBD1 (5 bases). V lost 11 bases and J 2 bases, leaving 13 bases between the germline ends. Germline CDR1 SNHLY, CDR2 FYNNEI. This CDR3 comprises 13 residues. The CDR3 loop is CAGGTLRNQPQHF. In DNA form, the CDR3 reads TGTGCCGGAGGGACGCTCCGCAATCAGCCCCAGCATTTT.

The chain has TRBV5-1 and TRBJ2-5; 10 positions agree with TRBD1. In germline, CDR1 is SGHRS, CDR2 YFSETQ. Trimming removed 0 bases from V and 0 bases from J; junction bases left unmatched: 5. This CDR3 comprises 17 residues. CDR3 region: CASSLGVGQGYQETQYF. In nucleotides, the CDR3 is TGCGCCAGCAGCTTGGGTGTGGGACAGGGGTACCAAGAGACCCAGTACTTC.